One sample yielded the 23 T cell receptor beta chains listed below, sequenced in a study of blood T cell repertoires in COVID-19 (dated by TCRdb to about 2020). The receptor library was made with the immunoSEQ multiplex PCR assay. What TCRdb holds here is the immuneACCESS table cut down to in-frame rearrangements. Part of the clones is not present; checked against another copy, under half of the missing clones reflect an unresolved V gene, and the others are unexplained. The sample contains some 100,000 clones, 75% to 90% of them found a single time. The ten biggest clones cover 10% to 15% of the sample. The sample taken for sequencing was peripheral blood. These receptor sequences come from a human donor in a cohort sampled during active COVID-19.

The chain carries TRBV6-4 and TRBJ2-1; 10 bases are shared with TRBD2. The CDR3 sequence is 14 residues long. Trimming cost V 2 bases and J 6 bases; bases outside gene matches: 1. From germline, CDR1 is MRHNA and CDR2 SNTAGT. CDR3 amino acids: CASSDSGGANEQFF. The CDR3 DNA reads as TGTGCCAGCAGTGACAGCGGGGGGGCCAATGAGCAGTTCTTC.

DNA of the CDR3: TGTGCCAGCAGCCACGCGGCCGTGGGGGCGCGAAATTCACCCCTCCACTTT. Its translation: CASSHAAVGARNSPLHF. The chain has TRBV4-2 and TRBJ1-6; D is possibly TRBD1 (6 bases). Germline CDR1 is LGHNA and CDR2 is YNFKEQ. The CDR3 is 17 residues long. V was trimmed by 3 bases and J by 7 bases, leaving 19 bases between them.

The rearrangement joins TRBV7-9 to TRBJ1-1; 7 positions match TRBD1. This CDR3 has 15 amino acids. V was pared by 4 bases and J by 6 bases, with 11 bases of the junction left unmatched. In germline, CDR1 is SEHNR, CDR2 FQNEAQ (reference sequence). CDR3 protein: CASSWTQTGDAEAFF. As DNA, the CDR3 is TGTGCCAGCAGCTGGACCCAAACAGGGGACGCTGAAGCTTTCTTT.

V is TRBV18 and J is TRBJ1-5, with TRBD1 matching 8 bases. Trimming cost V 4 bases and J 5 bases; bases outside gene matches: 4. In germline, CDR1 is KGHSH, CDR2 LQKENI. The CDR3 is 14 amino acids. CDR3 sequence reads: CASSRRQGYQPQHF. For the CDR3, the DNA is TGTGCCAGCTCACGGAGACAGGGGTATCAGCCCCAGCATTTT.

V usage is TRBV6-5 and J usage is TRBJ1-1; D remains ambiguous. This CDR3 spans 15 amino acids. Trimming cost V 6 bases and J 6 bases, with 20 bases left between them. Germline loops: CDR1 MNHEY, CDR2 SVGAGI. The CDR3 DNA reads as TGTGCCAGCAGGACCCACGGAGGCACGGAGGCTGAAGCTTTCTTT. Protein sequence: CASRTHGGTEAEAFF.

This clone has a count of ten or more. The CDR3 sequence is CASSGPSGGLGEQFF. CDR3 sequence (DNA): TGTGCCAGCAGTGGACCTAGCGGGGGGCTAGGTGAGCAGTTCTTC. The chain uses TRBV6-6 and TRBJ2-1; 11 nucleotides agree with TRBD2. In germline, CDR1 is MNHNY, CDR2 SVGAGI (reference sequence). The CDR3 extends over 15 amino acids. With 5 bases clipped from V and 9 bases from J, the junction kept 9 bases outside the gene matches.

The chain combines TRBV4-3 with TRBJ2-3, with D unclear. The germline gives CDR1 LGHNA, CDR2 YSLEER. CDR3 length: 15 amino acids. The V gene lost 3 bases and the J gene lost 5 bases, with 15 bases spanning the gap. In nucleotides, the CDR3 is TGCGCCAGCAGCCAGGGTAACCCTCGCGGAGATACGCAGTATTTT. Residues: CASSQGNPRGDTQYF.

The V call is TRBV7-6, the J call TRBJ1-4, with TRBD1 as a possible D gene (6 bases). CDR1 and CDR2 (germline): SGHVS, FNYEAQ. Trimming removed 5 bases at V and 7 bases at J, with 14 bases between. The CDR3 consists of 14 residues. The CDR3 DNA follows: TGTGCCAGCAGCCCCACCACAGGGTCTGAAAAACTGTTTTTT. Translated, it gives CASSPTTGSEKLFF.

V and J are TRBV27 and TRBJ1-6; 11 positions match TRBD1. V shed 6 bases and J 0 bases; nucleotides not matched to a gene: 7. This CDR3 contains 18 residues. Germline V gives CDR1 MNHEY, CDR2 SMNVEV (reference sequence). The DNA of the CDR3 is TGTGCCAGCAGAGCCGGGACAGGGGGGGACTCCTATAATTCACCCCTCCACTTT. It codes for CASRAGTGGDSYNSPLHF.

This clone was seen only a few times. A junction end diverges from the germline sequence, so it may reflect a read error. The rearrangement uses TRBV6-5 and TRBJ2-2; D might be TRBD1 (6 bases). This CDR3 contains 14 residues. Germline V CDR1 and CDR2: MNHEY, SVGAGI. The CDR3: CAGRLGAGTGELFF. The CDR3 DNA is TGTGCCGGCAGGTTGGGGGCTGGCACCGGGGAGCTGTTTTTT.

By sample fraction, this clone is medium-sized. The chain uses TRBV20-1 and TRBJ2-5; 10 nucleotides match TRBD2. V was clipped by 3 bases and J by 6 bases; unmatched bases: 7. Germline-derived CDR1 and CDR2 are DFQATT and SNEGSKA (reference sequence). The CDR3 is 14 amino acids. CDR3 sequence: CSASPTSGEKTQYF. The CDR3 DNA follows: TGCAGTGCTAGTCCCACTAGCGGGGAAAAGACCCAGTACTTC.

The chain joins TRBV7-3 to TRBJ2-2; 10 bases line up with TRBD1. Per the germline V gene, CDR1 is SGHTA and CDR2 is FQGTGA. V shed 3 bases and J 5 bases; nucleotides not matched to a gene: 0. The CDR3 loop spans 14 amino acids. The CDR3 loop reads CASSLGQGTGELFF. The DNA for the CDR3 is TGTGCCAGCAGCTTGGGACAGGGGACCGGGGAGCTGTTTTTT.

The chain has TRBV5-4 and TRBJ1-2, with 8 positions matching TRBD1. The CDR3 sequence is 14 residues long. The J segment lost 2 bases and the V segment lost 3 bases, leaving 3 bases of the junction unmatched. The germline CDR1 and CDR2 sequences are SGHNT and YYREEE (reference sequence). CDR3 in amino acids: CASSSRTGNYGYTF. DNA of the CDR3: TGTGCCAGCAGCTCCCGGACAGGGAACTATGGCTACACCTTC.

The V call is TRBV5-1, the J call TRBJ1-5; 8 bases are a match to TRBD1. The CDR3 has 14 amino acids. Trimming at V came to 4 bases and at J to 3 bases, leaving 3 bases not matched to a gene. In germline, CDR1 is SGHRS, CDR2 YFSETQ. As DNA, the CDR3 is TGCGCCAGCAGCCCGACAGGGGTCAATCAGCCCCAGCATTTT. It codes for CASSPTGVNQPQHF.

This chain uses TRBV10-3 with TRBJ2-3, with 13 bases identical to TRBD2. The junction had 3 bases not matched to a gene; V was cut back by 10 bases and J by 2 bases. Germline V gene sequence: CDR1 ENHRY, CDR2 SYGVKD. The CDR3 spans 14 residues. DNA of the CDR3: TGTGCCACAACTAGCGGGGGGGCCACAGATACGCAGTATTTT. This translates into CATTSGGATDTQYF.

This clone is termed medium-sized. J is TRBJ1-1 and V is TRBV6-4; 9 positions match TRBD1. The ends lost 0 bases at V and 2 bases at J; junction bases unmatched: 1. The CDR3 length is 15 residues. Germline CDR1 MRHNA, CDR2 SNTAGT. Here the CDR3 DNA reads TGTGCCAGCAGTGACTCGGACAGGGGCAACACTGAAGCTTTCTTT. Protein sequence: CASSDSDRGNTEAFF.

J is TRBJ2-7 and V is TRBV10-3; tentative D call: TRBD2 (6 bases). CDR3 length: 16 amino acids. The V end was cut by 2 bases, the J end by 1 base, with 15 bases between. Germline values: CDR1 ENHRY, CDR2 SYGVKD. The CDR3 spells CAISESGARGSYEQYF. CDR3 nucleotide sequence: TGTGCCATCAGTGAGAGTGGGGCTCGGGGGTCCTACGAGCAGTACTTC.

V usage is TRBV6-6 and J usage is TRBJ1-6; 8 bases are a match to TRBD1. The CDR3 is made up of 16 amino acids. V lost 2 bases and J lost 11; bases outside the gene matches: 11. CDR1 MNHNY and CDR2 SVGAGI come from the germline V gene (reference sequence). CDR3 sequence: CASSYTSGGALTPLHF. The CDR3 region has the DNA TGTGCCAGCAGTTACACATCAGGGGGCGCGTTGACACCCCTCCACTTT.

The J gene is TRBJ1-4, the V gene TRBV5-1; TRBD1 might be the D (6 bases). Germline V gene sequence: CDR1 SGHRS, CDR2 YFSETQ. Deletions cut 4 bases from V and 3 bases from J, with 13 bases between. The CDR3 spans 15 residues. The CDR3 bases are TGCGCCAGCAGCCGGGACAATGGGGCTAATGAAAAACTGTTTTTT. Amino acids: CASSRDNGANEKLFF.

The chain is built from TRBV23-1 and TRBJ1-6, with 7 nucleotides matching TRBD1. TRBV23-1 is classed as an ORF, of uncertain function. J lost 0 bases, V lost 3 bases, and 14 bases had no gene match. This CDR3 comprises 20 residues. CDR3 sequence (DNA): TGCGCCAGCAGTCATCCCGTTCCCGGACAGGACTGCTCCTATAATTCACCCCTCCACTTT. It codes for CASSHPVPGQDCSYNSPLHF.

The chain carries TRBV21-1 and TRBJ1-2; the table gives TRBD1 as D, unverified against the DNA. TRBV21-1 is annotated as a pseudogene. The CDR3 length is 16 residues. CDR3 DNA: TGTGCCAGCGCCGGGACAGGGGAAACCCCCGACCGCGGCTACACCTTC. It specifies CASAGTGETPDRGYTF.

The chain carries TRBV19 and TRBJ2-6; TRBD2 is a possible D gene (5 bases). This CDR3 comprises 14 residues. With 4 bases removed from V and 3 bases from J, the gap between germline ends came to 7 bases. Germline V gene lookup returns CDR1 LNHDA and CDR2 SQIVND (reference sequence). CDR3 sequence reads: CASSTGVGANVLTF. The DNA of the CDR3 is TGTGCCAGTAGTACCGGGGTTGGGGCCAACGTCCTGACTTTC.

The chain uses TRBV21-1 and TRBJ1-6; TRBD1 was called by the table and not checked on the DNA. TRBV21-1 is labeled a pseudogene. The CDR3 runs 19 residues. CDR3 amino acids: CASSKFSDRGLRDNSPLHF. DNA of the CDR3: TGTGCCAGCAGCAAATTCTCCGACAGGGGGCTCAGGGATAATTCACCCCTCCACTTT.